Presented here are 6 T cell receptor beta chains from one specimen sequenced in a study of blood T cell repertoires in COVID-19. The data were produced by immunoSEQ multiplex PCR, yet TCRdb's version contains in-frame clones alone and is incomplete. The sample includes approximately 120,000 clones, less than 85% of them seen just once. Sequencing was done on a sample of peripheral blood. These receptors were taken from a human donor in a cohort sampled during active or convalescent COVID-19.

The CDR3 sequence is CATSDRNTGELFF. CDR3 nucleotides: TGTGCCACCAGTGACCGGAACACCGGGGAGCTGTTTTTT. This chain connects TRBV24-1 to TRBJ2-2; D ambiguous. Trimming took off 4 bases at V and 1 base at J, with 3 bases between the two ends. The CDR3 is made up of 13 amino acids. The V gene's germline CDR1 is KGHDR and CDR2 SFDVKD.

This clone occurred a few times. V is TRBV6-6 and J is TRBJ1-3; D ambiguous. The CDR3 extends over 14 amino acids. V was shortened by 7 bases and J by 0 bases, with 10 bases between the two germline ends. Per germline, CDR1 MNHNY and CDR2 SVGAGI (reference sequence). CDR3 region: CASKVGGSGNTIYF. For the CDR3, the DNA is TGTGCCAGCAAAGTCGGCGGCTCTGGAAACACCATATATTTT.

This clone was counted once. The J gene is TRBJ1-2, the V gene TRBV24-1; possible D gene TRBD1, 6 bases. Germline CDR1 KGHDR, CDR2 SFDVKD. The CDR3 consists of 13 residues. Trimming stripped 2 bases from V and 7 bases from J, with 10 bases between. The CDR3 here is CATSDSRGSGYTF. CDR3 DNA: TGTGCCACCAGTGATTCCAGGGGTTCTGGCTACACCTTC.

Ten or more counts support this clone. The CDR3 sequence is CASSQTWTAGNQPQHF. CDR3 sequence (DNA): TGTGCCAGCAGCCAGACCTGGACAGCGGGAAATCAGCCCCAGCATTTT. The V and J genes are TRBV4-2 and TRBJ1-5; the D gene is possibly TRBD1 (6 bases). CDR1 and CDR2 (germline): LGHNA, YNFKEQ. This CDR3 comprises 16 residues. V was clipped by 3 bases and J by 4 bases, with 16 bases between them.

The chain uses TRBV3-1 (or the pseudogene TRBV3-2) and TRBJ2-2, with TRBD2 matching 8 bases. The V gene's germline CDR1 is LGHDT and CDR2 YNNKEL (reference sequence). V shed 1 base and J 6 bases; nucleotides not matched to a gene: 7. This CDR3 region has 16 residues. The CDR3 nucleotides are TGTGCCAGCAGCCAAGGTTTTAGCGGGGTCGCCGGGGAGCTGTTTTTT. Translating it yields CASSQGFSGVAGELFF.

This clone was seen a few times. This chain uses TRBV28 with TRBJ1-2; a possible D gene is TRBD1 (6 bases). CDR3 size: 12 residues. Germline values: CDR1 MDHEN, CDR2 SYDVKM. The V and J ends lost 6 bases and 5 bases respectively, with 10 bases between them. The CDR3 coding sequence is TGTGCCAGCAGCCGCGGACAGTATGGCTACACCTTC. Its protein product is CASSRGQYGYTF.